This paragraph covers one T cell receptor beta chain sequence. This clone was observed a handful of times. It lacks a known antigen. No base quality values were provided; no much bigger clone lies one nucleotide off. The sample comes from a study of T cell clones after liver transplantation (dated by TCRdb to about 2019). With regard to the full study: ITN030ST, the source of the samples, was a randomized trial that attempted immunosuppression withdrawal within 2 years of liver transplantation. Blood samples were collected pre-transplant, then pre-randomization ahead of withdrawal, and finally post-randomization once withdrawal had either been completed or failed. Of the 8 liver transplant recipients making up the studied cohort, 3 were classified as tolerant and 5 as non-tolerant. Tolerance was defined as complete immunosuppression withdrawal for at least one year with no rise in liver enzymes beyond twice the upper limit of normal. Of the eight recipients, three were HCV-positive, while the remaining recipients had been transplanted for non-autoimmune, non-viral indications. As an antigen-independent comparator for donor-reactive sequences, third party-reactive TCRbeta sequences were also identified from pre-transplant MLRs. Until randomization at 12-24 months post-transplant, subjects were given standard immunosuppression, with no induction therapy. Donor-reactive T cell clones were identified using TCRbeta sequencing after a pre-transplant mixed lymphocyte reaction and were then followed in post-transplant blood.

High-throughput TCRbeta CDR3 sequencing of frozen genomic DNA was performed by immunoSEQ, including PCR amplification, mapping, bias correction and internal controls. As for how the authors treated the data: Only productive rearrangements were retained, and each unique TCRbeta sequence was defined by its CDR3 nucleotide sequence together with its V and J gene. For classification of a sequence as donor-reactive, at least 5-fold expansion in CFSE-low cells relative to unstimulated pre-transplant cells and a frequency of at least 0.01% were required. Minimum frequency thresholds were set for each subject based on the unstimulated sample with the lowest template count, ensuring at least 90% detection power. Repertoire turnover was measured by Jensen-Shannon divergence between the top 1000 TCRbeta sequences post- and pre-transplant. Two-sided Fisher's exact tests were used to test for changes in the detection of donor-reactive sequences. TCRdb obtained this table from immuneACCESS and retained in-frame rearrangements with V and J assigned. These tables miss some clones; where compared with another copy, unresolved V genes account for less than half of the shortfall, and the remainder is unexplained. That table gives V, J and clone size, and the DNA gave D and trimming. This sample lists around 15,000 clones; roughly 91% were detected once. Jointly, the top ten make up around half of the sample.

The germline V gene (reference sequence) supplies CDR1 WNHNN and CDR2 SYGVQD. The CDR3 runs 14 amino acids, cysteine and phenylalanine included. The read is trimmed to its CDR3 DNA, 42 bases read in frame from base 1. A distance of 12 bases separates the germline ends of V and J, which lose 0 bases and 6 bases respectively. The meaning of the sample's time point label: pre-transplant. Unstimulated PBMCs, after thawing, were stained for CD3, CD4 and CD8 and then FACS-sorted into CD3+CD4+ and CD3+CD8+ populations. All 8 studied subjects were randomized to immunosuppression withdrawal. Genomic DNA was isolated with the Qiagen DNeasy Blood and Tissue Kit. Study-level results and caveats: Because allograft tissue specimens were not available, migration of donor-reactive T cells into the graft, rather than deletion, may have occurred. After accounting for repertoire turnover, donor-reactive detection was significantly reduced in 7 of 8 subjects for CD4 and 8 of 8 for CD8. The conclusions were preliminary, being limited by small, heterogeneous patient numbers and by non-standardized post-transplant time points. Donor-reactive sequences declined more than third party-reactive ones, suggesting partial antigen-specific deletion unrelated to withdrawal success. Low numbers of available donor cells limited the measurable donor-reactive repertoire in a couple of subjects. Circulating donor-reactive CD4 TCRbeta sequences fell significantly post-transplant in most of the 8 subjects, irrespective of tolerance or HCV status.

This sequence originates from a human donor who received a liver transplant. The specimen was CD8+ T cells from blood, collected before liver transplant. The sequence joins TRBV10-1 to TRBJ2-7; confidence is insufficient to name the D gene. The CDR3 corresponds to CASSESSTFVEQYF. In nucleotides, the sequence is TGCGCCAGCAGTGAGTCTAGCACTTTTGTCGAGCAGTACTTC.